This TCR beta chain was sequenced for a study of siplizumab effects on memory and regulatory T cells. Whole-study findings and limits: The study found that siplizumab significantly reduced alloreactive sequences traceable to unstimulated CD4+ memory cells. The authors mapped only a minor fraction of alloreactive clones to unstimulated subsets. Siplizumab gave mappable alloreactive CD4+ clones an average Treg-derived fraction of around 70%, against approximately 29% in controls.

TCRdb's copy holds only in-frame clones and misses some; the assay was immunoSEQ multiplex PCR. The sample contains around 94,000 clones, around 90% of which appear only once. A single count supports this clone. Its antigen is undetermined. Per the germline V gene, CDR1 is LNHDA and CDR2 is SQIVND (reference sequence). V gave up 3 bases and J gave up 2 bases, with 14 bases separating them. The CDR3 sequence is 15 residues long. The TCR was taken from a human donor in good health. V gene TRBV19 combines with J gene TRBJ2-7; D uncertain. The material sequenced was CD4+ T cells sorted from blood. The CDR3 sequence: CASSIPRRFPYEQYF. DNA for the CDR3: TGTGCCAGTAGTATCCCTCGCCGTTTTCCCTACGAGCAGTACTTC.